The 26 T cell receptor beta chains presented below share a single source sample, sequenced in a study of shared clonotypes between healthy human individuals. Sequencing used immunoSEQ multiplex PCR; TCRdb keeps in-frame clones, though not all of them. Here the sample spans about 2.1 million clones, around 93% being singletons. It was CD45RO-negative cells, positively selected for CCR7, that made up naive CD8 cells, with terminally differentiated effector memory CD45RA+ cells excluded. The specimen sequenced was naive CD8+ T cells from PBMCs. These receptors were taken from a young man in good health. Some clones in this sample may be carry-over from other donors' samples.

A remark on this clone: The sample holds other DNA sequences that translate to the same CDR3. This chain connects TRBV7-3 to TRBJ2-7; the D gene is possibly TRBD2 (6 bases). The CDR3 has 12 amino acids. Germline CDR1 and CDR2: SGHTA and FQGTGA. V lost 2 bases, J lost 6 bases, and 8 bases lay in between. CDR3 sequence reads: CASSLGGSEQYF. In DNA, the CDR3 is TGTGCCAGCAGCTTAGGGGGGTCCGAGCAGTACTTC. Complete variable domain (other parts from reference TRBV7-3 and TRBJ2-7): GAGVSQTPSNKVTEKGKYVELRCDPISGHTALYWYRQSLGQGPEFLIYFQGTGAADDSGLPNDRFFAVRPEGSVSTLKIQRTERGDSAVYLCASSLGGSEQYFGPGTRLTVT.

CDR3 in amino acids: CASSSTSWYEQYF. CDR3 sequence (DNA): TGTGCCAGCAGCTCCACAAGCTGGTACGAGCAGTACTTC. V usage is TRBV7-8 and J usage is TRBJ2-7, with D unresolved. Trimming pared 4 bases from V and 4 bases from J, leaving 11 bases between. Per germline, CDR1 SGHVS and CDR2 FQNEAQ. The CDR3 spans 13 residues.

Here the CDR3 DNA reads TGCGCCAGCAGCCAAGATATTACCAGCAATCAGCCCCAGCATTTT. Translation: CASSQDITSNQPQHF. V usage is TRBV4-1 and J usage is TRBJ1-5; D call uncertain. In germline, CDR1 is MGHRA, CDR2 YSYEKL. The germline V and J ends were trimmed by 0 bases and 1 base, with 7 bases remaining between them. This CDR3 is built from 15 residues.

The genes are TRBV29-1 and TRBJ2-7; the D gene is possibly TRBD1 (6 bases). V was shortened by 4 bases and J by 0 bases, with 13 bases between the two germline ends. This CDR3 is built from 14 residues. Germline CDR1 is SQVTM and CDR2 is ANQGSEA. CDR3 in DNA: TGCAGCGTTGTCAGGGGCAGGACCTCCTACGAGCAGTACTTC. Translation: CSVVRGRTSYEQYF.

V is TRBV15 and J is TRBJ1-2; TRBD1 matches 7 bases. The V gene end was trimmed by 4 bases and the J gene end by 0 bases; junction bases not matched to a gene: 5. Germline V CDR1 and CDR2: LNHNV, YYDKDF (reference sequence). The CDR3 extends over 15 amino acids. CDR3 in amino acids: CATSIGTAANYGYTF. CDR3 DNA sequence: TGTGCCACCAGCATAGGGACAGCAGCTAACTATGGCTACACCTTC. Drawing the rest from reference TRBV15 and TRBJ1-2, the complete variable domain is DAMVIQNPRYQVTQFGKPVTLSCSQTLNHNVMYWYQQKSSQAPKLLFHYYDKDFNNEADTPDNFQSRRPNTSFCFLDIRSPGLGDTAMYLCATSIGTAANYGYTFGSGTRLTVV.

The J gene is TRBJ2-6, the V gene TRBV27; perhaps TRBD1 as D (5 bases). CDR3 length equals 15 residues. Germline lookup yields CDR1 MNHEY and CDR2 SMNVEV (reference sequence). The ends were cut back, 7 bases at V and 2 bases at J, with 12 bases in the middle. DNA for the CDR3: TGTGCCAGCACCCCAGGGAAACCTGGGGCCAACGTCCTGACTTTC. Translating it yields CASTPGKPGANVLTF.

The chain recombines TRBV27 with TRBJ2-7; D is undetermined. The CDR3 contains 15 residues. V lost 4 bases, J lost 3 bases, and 16 bases lay in between. Germline V CDR1 and CDR2: MNHEY, SMNVEV (reference sequence). The CDR3 DNA sequence: TGTGCCAGCAGTTCCTCCATCGCTGGTCTCTACGAGCAGTACTTC. It is translated as CASSSSIAGLYEQYF.

In this sample, this clone turned up a few times. The genes are TRBV7-9 and TRBJ1-1; D unresolved. The CDR3 spans 15 residues. Between the trimmed V and J ends, which lost 4 bases and 0 bases, there was a span of 12 bases. Germline V gene lookup returns CDR1 SEHNR and CDR2 FQNEAQ (reference sequence). In DNA, the CDR3 is TGTGCCAGCAGCTCAACCGACGGGATGAACACTGAAGCTTTCTTT. Amino acid sequence: CASSSTDGMNTEAFF.

This clone was seen a handful of times. The gene calls are TRBV5-4 and TRBJ1-2, with TRBD1 identical over 7 bases. The germline V gene encodes CDR1 SGHNT and CDR2 YYREEE (reference sequence). The length of the CDR3 is 15 residues. V dropped 2 bases and J dropped 5; count of bases not matched to a gene: 9. For the CDR3, the DNA is TGTGCCAGCAGCTTTAGTCGGGACAGCCTTTATGGCTACACCTTC. It translates to CASSFSRDSLYGYTF.

The chain recombines TRBV7-9 with TRBJ1-1; no reliable D call. CDR1 and CDR2 (germline): SEHNR, FQNEAQ (reference sequence). V was trimmed by 5 bases and J by 1 base, leaving 5 bases between them. The CDR3 spans 12 residues. CDR3 region: CASSPKNTEAFF. Here the CDR3 DNA reads TGTGCCAGCAGCCCAAAGAACACTGAAGCTTTCTTT.

V gene TRBV29-1 combines with J gene TRBJ2-3, with 14 bases identical to TRBD2. The CDR3 spans 15 residues. The V segment lost 6 bases and the J segment 4 bases; nucleotides outside the gene matches: 6. Germline V lookup: CDR1 SQVTM, CDR2 ANQGSEA. For the CDR3, the DNA is TGCAGCGTCTGGACTAGCGGGAGGCATCCAGATACGCAGTATTTT. Amino acids: CSVWTSGRHPDTQYF.

The chain links TRBV9 to TRBJ2-7; 9 bases are shared with TRBD2. The CDR3 runs to 17 residues. V gave up 0 bases and J gave up 4 bases; unmatched junction bases: 11. CDR1 and CDR2 from the germline V gene are SGDLS and YYNGEE. The CDR3 DNA is TGTGCCAGCAGCGTAGTGGCGGGAGGGCCCCTCGGGTACGAGCAGTACTTC. Translated, it gives CASSVVAGGPLGYEQYF.

The V call is TRBV5-1, the J call TRBJ2-1; D gene ambiguous. Germline V gene data show CDR1 as SGHRS and CDR2 as YFSETQ. The length of the CDR3 is 11 residues. Deletions cut 7 bases from V and 6 bases from J, with 8 bases between. In nucleotides, the CDR3 is TGCGCCAGCCGTGGCGCCAATGAGCAGTTCTTC. Translated: CASRGANEQFF.

The sample holds one count of this clone. The V gene is TRBV5-1, the J gene TRBJ1-4; the D gene is possibly TRBD1 (6 bases). The V and J ends lost 4 bases and 8 bases respectively, with 15 bases between them. CDR3 length: 14 residues. CDR1 and CDR2 from the germline V gene are SGHRS and YFSETQ. The CDR3 region has the DNA TGCGCCAGCAGCGCGGGGGGGGCGAAGGAAAAACTGTTTTTT. As protein: CASSAGGAKEKLFF.

The rearrangement uses TRBV28 and TRBJ2-1; D may be TRBD2 (5 bases). The CDR3 loop spans 13 amino acids. Germline values: CDR1 MDHEN, CDR2 SYDVKM. Trimming cost V 2 bases and J 12 bases, with 14 bases left between them. The CDR3 DNA is TGTGCCAGCAGTTTAAGGCCGGGAAGTCGGCAGTTCTTC. This encodes CASSLRPGSRQFF.

This sequence joins TRBV9 and TRBJ1-5, with TRBD1 as a possible D gene (5 bases). Trimming removed 3 bases from V and 9 bases from J, with 16 bases in between. This CDR3 is built from 14 residues. Germline V gives CDR1 SGDLS, CDR2 YYNGEE. The CDR3 sequence: CASSGFGAASPQHF. As DNA, the CDR3 is TGTGCCAGCAGCGGGTTCGGGGCCGCGTCGCCCCAGCATTTT.

This chain links TRBV11-3 with TRBJ2-3, with D perhaps given as TRBD1 or TRBD2 (5 bases each). CDR1 is SGHNT, CDR2 YENEEA, per germline. The CDR3 runs to 14 residues. Trimming removed 5 bases at V and 2 bases at J, with 11 bases between. The CDR3 bases are TGTGCCAGCAGCCCCCGAGGGGACACAGATACGCAGTATTTT. It translates to CASSPRGDTDTQYF.

The chain has TRBV4-3 and TRBJ2-1, with no clear D. The germline CDR1 and CDR2 sequences are LGHNA and YSLEER. V was shortened by 4 bases and J by 3 bases, with 7 bases between the two germline ends. CDR3 length equals 13 residues. CDR3: CASSRNDYNEQFF. CDR3 in DNA: TGCGCCAGCAGCCGGAACGACTACAATGAGCAGTTCTTC.

The CDR3 protein is CASSPDGTGGEKLFF. CDR3 nucleotides: TGTGCCAGCAGCCCGGATGGGACTGGAGGTGAAAAACTGTTTTTT. The chain recombines TRBV7-9 with TRBJ1-4; D is perhaps TRBD1 (5 bases). The CDR3 runs 15 residues. Per the germline V gene, CDR1 is SEHNR and CDR2 is FQNEAQ (reference sequence). Trimming shortened V by 5 bases and J by 7 bases, and 17 bases separated the two germline ends.

This rearrangement joins TRBV19 to TRBJ1-2; D is possibly TRBD1 (6 bases). This CDR3 contains 14 residues. Looked up from germline, CDR1 is LNHDA and CDR2 is SQIVND (reference sequence). V lost 7 bases to trimming and J lost 8 bases, with 20 bases between them. The CDR3 loop is CASMERGAAEGYTF. The CDR3 nucleotides are TGTGCCAGTATGGAGCGGGGGGCCGCGGAGGGCTACACCTTC. Full variable domain (outside the CDR3, taken from reference TRBV19 and TRBJ1-2): DGGITQSPKYLFRKEGQNVTLSCEQNLNHDAMYWYRQDPGQGLRLIYYSQIVNDFQKGDIAEGYSVSREKKESFPLTVTSAQKNPTAFYLCASMERGAAEGYTFGSGTRLTVV.

The gene calls are TRBV11-2 and TRBJ2-7, with 7 nucleotides matching TRBD2. Germline-derived CDR1 and CDR2 are SGHAT and FQNNGV. The CDR3 has 14 residues. Trimming took 3 bases from V and 0 from J; bases not matched to a gene: 2. The CDR3 sequence is CASSFAGASYEQYF. CDR3 nucleotides: TGTGCCAGCAGCTTCGCGGGAGCCTCCTACGAGCAGTACTTC.

The count of this clone is one. The rearrangement uses TRBV6-6 and TRBJ2-5; TRBD1 is a possible D gene (5 bases). V was shortened by 7 bases and J by 3 bases, with 15 bases between the two germline ends. Germline values: CDR1 MNHNY, CDR2 SVGAGI (reference sequence). The CDR3 extends over 14 amino acids. The CDR3 loop reads CASTDWGTEETQYF. CDR3 bases: TGTGCCAGCACCGATTGGGGCACCGAAGAGACCCAGTACTTC.

This clone was recorded a few times. The chain links TRBV4-2 to TRBJ1-5; possible D gene TRBD1, 6 bases. The germline V gene has CDR1 LGHNA and CDR2 YNFKEQ. The CDR3 totals 16 residues. V was trimmed by 0 bases and J by 2 bases, leaving 11 bases between them. Here the CDR3 reads CASSQDEGEGNQPQHF. The CDR3 DNA sequence: TGTGCCAGCAGCCAAGACGAGGGGGAAGGCAATCAGCCCCAGCATTTT.

The J gene is TRBJ2-7, the V gene TRBV6-5, with unresolved D. CDR3 length: 13 residues. Germline-derived CDR1 and CDR2 are MNHEY and SVGAGI. V lost 0 bases to trimming and J lost 6 bases, with 9 bases between them. CDR3 in DNA: TGTGCCAGCAGTTACTCCGACACTGGCGAGCAGTACTTC. It translates to CASSYSDTGEQYF.

The rearrangement uses TRBV27 and TRBJ2-3, with a possible D match to TRBD1 (5 bases). The V end was cut by 6 bases, the J end by 0 bases, with 10 bases between. This CDR3 comprises 14 residues. CDR1 MNHEY and CDR2 SMNVEV come from the germline V gene (reference sequence). CDR3 bases: TGTGCCAGCAGGCCGACAGAGAGCACAGATACGCAGTATTTT. Protein: CASRPTESTDTQYF.

This chain uses TRBV27 with TRBJ2-3; D ambiguous. Trimming left V 5 bases short and J 0 bases short, with 15 bases between. Germline-derived CDR1 and CDR2 are MNHEY and SMNVEV (reference sequence). The length of the CDR3 is 16 residues. The DNA of the CDR3 is TGTGCCAGCAGTCCCCTGGGCGTATCTAGCACAGATACGCAGTATTTT. It translates to CASSPLGVSSTDTQYF.